Shown below are 10 T cell receptor beta chains from a single sample sequenced in a study of T cell changes during pregnancy in multiple sclerosis. Assay used: immunoSEQ multiplex PCR; TCRdb lists only in-frame clones, some missing. The data contain over 100,000 clones, 80% to 95% of them seen just once; the ten biggest clones take up 1.5%. The sequences come from peripheral blood, collected in the third trimester of pregnancy. The receptors shown here come from a female donor with multiple sclerosis, enrolled in a pregnancy study.

The chain uses TRBV19 and TRBJ2-3, with TRBD2 as a possible D gene (6 bases). V was clipped by 3 bases and J by 8 bases, with 15 bases between them. The germline V gene has CDR1 LNHDA and CDR2 SQIVND (reference sequence). The CDR3 spans 14 residues. CDR3 region: CASSINRERGTQYF. The CDR3 DNA is TGTGCCAGTAGTATCAACCGGGAGAGGGGTACGCAGTATTTT.

This chain joins TRBV5-1 and TRBJ2-5, with no clear D. The CDR3 extends over 14 amino acids. The V and J ends lost 0 bases and 5 bases respectively, with 11 bases between them. From germline, CDR1 is SGHRS and CDR2 YFSETQ. CDR3 DNA: TGCGCCAGCAGCTTGGAATCGGTCCACGAGACCCAGTACTTC. It specifies CASSLESVHETQYF.

This chain links TRBV5-4 with TRBJ2-3; the match to TRBD2 covers 12 bases. V lost 4 bases and J lost 5; bases outside the gene matches: 11. This CDR3 has 17 residues. CDR1 and CDR2 (germline): SGHNT, YYREEE (reference sequence). In nucleotides, the CDR3 is TGTGCCAGCAGCCGGATCGGACTAGCGGGAAATAGAGATACGCAGTATTTT. This codes for CASSRIGLAGNRDTQYF.

The chain is built from TRBV28 and TRBJ2-1; tentatively, D is TRBD2 (5 bases). CDR3 length equals 15 residues. Germline CDR1 and CDR2: MDHEN and SYDVKM. Trimming stripped 8 bases from V and 6 bases from J, with 20 bases between. The CDR3: CASLPHRAAPNEQFF. The CDR3, as DNA: TGTGCCAGCCTTCCCCATAGAGCGGCTCCCAATGAGCAGTTCTTC.

The rearrangement links TRBV6-5 to TRBJ2-1; 7 bases are shared with TRBD2. The CDR3 runs 16 residues. CDR1 MNHEY and CDR2 SVGAGI come from the germline V gene. V dropped 2 bases and J dropped 8; count of bases not matched to a gene: 12. The DNA of the CDR3 is TGTGCCAGCAGTTACCTTGGGACTACCCCCCCACATGAGCAGTTCTTC. Translation: CASSYLGTTPPHEQFF.

The chain is built from TRBV7-9 and TRBJ2-1, with D possibly being TRBD1 (8 bases). Germline assignment: CDR1 SEHNR and CDR2 FQNEAQ (reference sequence). The CDR3 is 15 amino acids. V gave up 5 bases and J gave up 5 bases, with 16 bases separating them. The chain's CDR3 is CASSLTGGGHNEQFF. The CDR3 nucleotides are TGTGCCAGCAGCCTAACAGGGGGGGGTCACAATGAGCAGTTCTTC.

V is TRBV5-6 and J is TRBJ2-7; TRBD2 might be the D (6 bases). CDR1 and CDR2 from the germline V gene are SGHDT and YYEEEE. The CDR3 loop spans 14 amino acids. Deletions cut 4 bases from V and 6 bases from J, with 17 bases between. Here the CDR3 reads CASSLRARTTEQYF. The DNA for the CDR3 is TGTGCCAGCAGCCTCAGGGCCAGGACTACCGAGCAGTACTTC.

The genes are TRBV30 and TRBJ1-6, with D possibly TRBD1 on 6 matching bases. CDR1 and CDR2 from the germline V gene are GTSNPN and SVGIG (reference sequence). The CDR3 extends over 13 amino acids. V lost 0 bases, J lost 10 bases, and 10 bases lay in between. CDR3 DNA sequence: TGTGCCTGGAGTGTACAGGGTCAATCACCCCTCCACTTT. It is translated as CAWSVQGQSPLHF.

V and J are TRBV5-1 and TRBJ1-4; the D gene is possibly TRBD1 (5 bases). The CDR3 runs to 15 residues. The V and J ends lost 4 bases and 6 bases respectively, with 16 bases between them. Per the germline V gene, CDR1 is SGHRS and CDR2 is YFSETQ. The CDR3: CASSGAGKGDEKLFF. CDR3 nucleotides: TGCGCCAGCAGCGGGGCGGGAAAAGGAGATGAAAAACTGTTTTTT.

The chain carries TRBV5-1 and TRBJ2-2; a weak D match, TRBD1 (5 bases). Trimming removed 3 bases from V and 3 bases from J, with 9 bases in between. The CDR3 has 14 amino acids. Per the germline V gene, CDR1 is SGHRS and CDR2 is YFSETQ. CDR3 DNA sequence: TGCGCCAGCAGCTCAGGGTTGGACACCGGGGAGCTGTTTTTT. Translating gives CASSSGLDTGELFF.